This T cell receptor (beta chain) was recorded in a study of T-cell reconstitution after alpha-beta-depleted transplantation in children. Findings and caveats of the study: Newly produced T cells mostly accounted for T-cell counts and diversity one year post-transplant. Some patients owed their high day-60 TCRbeta diversity to surviving recipient T cells and thymic progenitors.

V was pared by 0 bases and J by 5 bases, with 9 bases of the junction left unmatched. This CDR3 has 17 amino acids. Germline assignment: CDR1 LGHNA and CDR2 YNFKEQ. Construction of the TCRbeta library involved unique molecular identifiers. TCRdb fed the PCR reads into MiXCR, producing one record per CDR3 protein. This table has approximately 47,000 distinct CDR3 sequences, around half appearing once. Regarding this clonotype: Its specificity is unknown.

The sequence came from a boy under three years old with SCID, due to receive a stem cell transplant. The sample consisted of peripheral blood, taken before TCRalphabeta/CD19-depleted stem cell transplant. V and J are TRBV4-2 and TRBJ2-3, with 9 bases matching TRBD2. The CDR3 nucleotides read TGTGCCAGCAGCCAAGAGCCTGGCGGGGGGGCAGGAGATACGCAGTATTTT. This gives the protein CASSQEPGGGAGDTQYF.